This T cell receptor beta chain originates from a study of blood T cell repertoires in COVID-19. Data came from immunoSEQ multiplex PCR; TCRdb stores just in-frame clones and leaves some out. The table records about 70,000 clones, about three quarters of them present only once. Losses at the gene ends were 4 bases for V and 8 bases for J; bases not matched to a gene: 7. Per germline, CDR1 SGHRS and CDR2 YFSETQ. The CDR3 runs 13 residues. This TCR was sampled from a human donor in a cohort sampled during active COVID-19. The chain is built from TRBV5-1 and TRBJ1-1; 8 bases are shared with TRBD1. Sequencing was performed on peripheral blood. The CDR3 region has the DNA TGCGCCAGCAGCAAAGGACAGGGAGAAGAAGCTTTCTTT. Translation: CASSKGQGEEAFF.